Below, 4 T cell receptor beta chains from the same sample are listed, as sequenced in a study of patients and donors after allogeneic stem cell transplantation. TCRdb fed the RT-PCR reads into MiXCR, producing one record per CDR3 protein. The repertoire holds about 39,000 distinct CDR3 sequences, with 25% to 35% as singletons. Input material: blood, either unsorted or a sorted T cell fraction (not recorded which). The receptor set was obtained from a human donor who was either an allogeneic HSCT recipient or a stem cell or donor lymphocyte infusion donor (not recorded which). It is not recorded whose cells these are; they may come from a transplant donor.

This clonotype was counted a few times. This CDR3 reads CSARDPVDTQYF. DNA of the CDR3: TGCAGTGCTAGAGATCCGGTAGATACGCAGTATTTT. The gene calls are TRBV20-1 and TRBJ2-3, with D unresolved. Per the germline V gene, CDR1 is DFQATT and CDR2 is SNEGSKA (reference sequence). V lost 0 bases, J lost 5 bases, and 6 bases lay in between. The CDR3 spans 12 residues.

This clonotype has only a few counts. The CDR3 sequence: CASSLAPTWGAYTEAFF. CDR3 DNA sequence: TGTGCCAGCAGCTTAGCTCCGACGTGGGGGGCGTACACTGAAGCTTTCTTT. This chain links TRBV7-2 with TRBJ1-1; a possible D gene is TRBD1 (6 bases). The CDR3 runs 17 residues. V was clipped by 0 bases and J by 3 bases, with 17 bases between them. Germline loops: CDR1 SGHTA, CDR2 FQGNSA.

This clonotype has just a few counts. The rearrangement links TRBV6-2 or TRBV6-3 to TRBJ1-1, with D possibly being TRBD1 (5 bases). Per the germline V gene, CDR1 is MNHEY and CDR2 is SVGEGT. The CDR3 has 13 amino acids. Trimming took 2 bases from V and 3 from J, leaving 7 bases between them. The CDR3 nucleotides are TGTGCCAGCAGTTACCACAGGTACACTGAAGCTTTCTTT. The encoded protein is CASSYHRYTEAFF.

The chain uses TRBV20-1 and TRBJ2-2; possible D gene TRBD1, 6 bases. CDR3 length equals 14 residues. V lost 6 bases to trimming and J lost 5 bases, with 16 bases between them. Germline CDR1 is DFQATT and CDR2 is SNEGSKA (reference sequence). Written as DNA, the CDR3 is TGCAGTGCCCACAGGGACGGCGGTACCGGGGAGCTGTTTTTT. This sequence encodes CSAHRDGGTGELFF.